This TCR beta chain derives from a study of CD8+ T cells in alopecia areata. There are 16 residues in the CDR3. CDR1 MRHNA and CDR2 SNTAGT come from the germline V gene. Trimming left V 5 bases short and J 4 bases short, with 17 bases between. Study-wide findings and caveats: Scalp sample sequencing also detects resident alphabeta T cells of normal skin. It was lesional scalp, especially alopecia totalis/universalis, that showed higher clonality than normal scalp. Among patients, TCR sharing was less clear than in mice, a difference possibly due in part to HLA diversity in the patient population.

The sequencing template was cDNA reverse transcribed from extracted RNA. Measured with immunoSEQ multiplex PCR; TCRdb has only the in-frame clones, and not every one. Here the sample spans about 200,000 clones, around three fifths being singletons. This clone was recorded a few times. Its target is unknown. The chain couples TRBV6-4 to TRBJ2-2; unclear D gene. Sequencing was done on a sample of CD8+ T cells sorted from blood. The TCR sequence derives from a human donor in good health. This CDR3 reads CASSPAEESSTGELFF. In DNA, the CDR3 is TGTGCCAGCAGTCCCGCAGAGGAAAGCTCCACCGGGGAGCTGTTTTTT.